One and the same sample provided the 32 T cell receptor beta chains below, sequenced in a study of OX40 agonist ivuxolimab in advanced cancers. TCRdb keeps only in-frame clones here, not all; method: immunoSEQ multiplex PCR. Of some 95,000 clones listed, around 85% are singletons. Sample: CD4+ or CD8+ T cells sorted from blood, taken in a trial of the OX40 agonist ivuxolimab. The receptors here all came from an adult with an advanced solid tumor such as melanoma, head and neck, liver or kidney cancer.

This clone was picked up a small number of times. The chain uses TRBV18 and TRBJ2-1; tentative D call: TRBD2 (6 bases). V gave up 0 bases and J gave up 4 bases, with 13 bases separating them. There are 16 residues in the CDR3. Per germline, CDR1 KGHSH and CDR2 LQKENI. DNA for the CDR3: TGTGCCAGCTCACCACCGGGGACGGGGGATTACAATGAGCAGTTCTTC. Its protein product is CASSPPGTGDYNEQFF.

The rearrangement uses TRBV5-8 and TRBJ2-1; 8 bases fit TRBD2. The V and J ends lost 3 bases and 0 bases, in that order; junction bases with no gene match: 5. Germline CDR1 is SGHTS and CDR2 is YDEGEE. CDR3 length: 16 residues. CDR3 bases: TGTGCCAGCAGCTCCAGACTAGCGAGCTCCTACAATGAGCAGTTCTTC. Residues: CASSSRLASSYNEQFF.

This clone was picked up one time. The chain couples TRBV7-7 to TRBJ2-7; no clear D. Germline CDR1 SSHAT, CDR2 FNYEAQ (reference sequence). V was clipped by 2 bases and J by 4 bases, with 18 bases between them. This CDR3 region has 16 residues. The CDR3 here is CASSLRRSELTYEQYV. The CDR3 DNA reads TGTGCCAGCAGCTTAAGGCGGTCCGAGCTTACTTACGAGCAGTACGTC.

The chain has TRBV4-2 and TRBJ2-5; D possibly corresponds to TRBD1 (6 bases). V was pared by 4 bases and J by 5 bases, with 11 bases between. The CDR3 runs 13 residues. Germline V gives CDR1 LGHNA, CDR2 YNFKEQ. The CDR3 here is CASSLAGDETQYF. The DNA for the CDR3 is TGTGCCAGCAGCCTAGCAGGGGACGAGACCCAGTACTTC.

V is TRBV13 and J is TRBJ1-2, with unresolved D. Trimming took 2 bases from V and 5 from J, leaving 9 bases between them. The CDR3 length is 13 residues. Germline V gives CDR1 PRHDT, CDR2 FYEKMQ (reference sequence). The CDR3: CASSLMPVYGYTF. CDR3 bases: TGTGCCAGCAGCTTAATGCCAGTATATGGCTACACCTTC.

V usage is TRBV19 and J usage is TRBJ1-1; maybe TRBD1 (5 bases). The CDR3 is 15 amino acids. Germline V gene sequence: CDR1 LNHDA, CDR2 SQIVND (reference sequence). Trimming removed 1 base from V and 1 base from J, with 10 bases in between. The chain's CDR3 is CASSIGRGRNTEAFF. CDR3 DNA: TGTGCCAGTAGTATAGGTAGGGGACGGAACACTGAAGCTTTCTTT. Looking up the rest from reference TRBV19 and TRBJ1-1 gives the full variable domain: DGGITQSPKYLFRKEGQNVTLSCEQNLNHDAMYWYRQDPGQGLRLIYYSQIVNDFQKGDIAEGYSVSREKKESFPLTVTSAQKNPTAFYLCASSIGRGRNTEAFFGQGTRLTVV.

V gene TRBV28 combines with J gene TRBJ2-5; 11 bases match TRBD2. V lost 6 bases to trimming and J lost 1 base; unmatched junction nucleotides: 10. The CDR3 has 17 residues. Per germline, CDR1 MDHEN and CDR2 SYDVKM. The DNA of the CDR3 is TGTGCCAGCAGCCCCCTTCCGACTAGCGGGACCCAAGAGACCCAGTACTTC. Translated, it gives CASSPLPTSGTQETQYF. Combining the CDR3 with reference TRBV28 and TRBJ2-5 gives the whole variable domain DVKVTQSSRYLVKRTGEKVFLECVQDMDHENMFWYRQDPGLGLRLIYFSYDVKMKEKGDIPEGYSVSREKKERFSLILESASTNQTSMYLCASSPLPTSGTQETQYFGPGTRLLVL.

The chain joins TRBV29-1 to TRBJ2-1; 13 bases fit TRBD2. Looked up from germline, CDR1 is SQVTM and CDR2 is ANQGSEA. The CDR3 has 17 residues. Trimming at V came to 5 bases and at J to 7 bases, leaving 14 bases not matched to a gene. The CDR3 nucleotides read TGCAGCGTTCACCCTCCATGGACTAGCGGGAGATCGAATGAGCAGTTCTTC. Its translation: CSVHPPWTSGRSNEQFF.

This chain links TRBV5-1 with TRBJ1-6; possibly TRBD1 for D (6 bases). This CDR3 has 15 amino acids. Germline V gene data show CDR1 as SGHRS and CDR2 as YFSETQ. With 4 bases removed from V and 7 bases from J, the gap between germline ends came to 15 bases. CDR3 DNA sequence: TGCGCCAGCAGCATGGGACTTACAGGGAATTCACCCCTCCACTTT. Amino acid sequence: CASSMGLTGNSPLHF.

The rearrangement uses TRBV28 and TRBJ2-7, with 7 positions matching TRBD1. The CDR3 has 14 residues. V lost 7 bases, J lost 5 bases, and 11 bases stayed unmatched. The germline V gene has CDR1 MDHEN and CDR2 SYDVKM. The CDR3 region is CASTLQGTPHEQYF. Written as DNA, the CDR3 is TGTGCCAGCACCTTACAGGGGACACCCCACGAGCAGTACTTC. The complete variable domain, with remaining parts taken from reference TRBV28 and TRBJ2-7, reads DVKVTQSSRYLVKRTGEKVFLECVQDMDHENMFWYRQDPGLGLRLIYFSYDVKMKEKGDIPEGYSVSREKKERFSLILESASTNQTSMYLCASTLQGTPHEQYFGPGTRLTVT.

This chain uses TRBV6-1 with TRBJ2-7, with a possible D match to TRBD1 (6 bases). The CDR3 length is 12 residues. Trimming cost V 6 bases and J 3 bases, with 9 bases left between them. Germline V lookup: CDR1 MNHNS, CDR2 SASEGT. CDR3 amino acids: CASRDSIYEQYV. The CDR3 bases are TGTGCCAGCAGGGACAGCATCTACGAGCAGTACGTC.

This clone is a singleton in its sample. The chain joins TRBV30 to TRBJ2-4, with TRBD2 as a possible D gene (6 bases). This CDR3 has 15 amino acids. V lost 4 bases and J lost 0, with 13 bases in between. Germline CDR1 GTSNPN, CDR2 SVGIG (reference sequence). CDR3 nucleotides: TGTGCCTGGAATAAGCGGGCTTTAGCCAAAAACATTCAGTACTTC. Its protein is CAWNKRALAKNIQYF. Drawing the rest from reference TRBV30 and TRBJ2-4, the complete variable domain is SQTIHQWPATLVQPVGSPLSLECTVEGTSNPNLYWYRQAAGRGLQLLFYSVGIGQISSEVPQNLSASRPQDRQFILSSKKLLLSDSGFYLCAWNKRALAKNIQYFGAGTRLSVL.

The gene calls are TRBV7-9 and TRBJ2-1, with 11 nucleotides matching TRBD2. CDR3 length: 15 residues. The junction had 4 bases not matched to a gene; V was cut back by 5 bases and J by 4 bases. Per the germline V gene, CDR1 is SEHNR and CDR2 is FQNEAQ (reference sequence). CDR3 sequence: CASSPGLAVYNEQFF. The DNA of the CDR3 is TGTGCCAGCAGCCCGGGACTAGCGGTATACAATGAGCAGTTCTTC. Full variable domain (rest looked up from reference TRBV7-9 and TRBJ2-1): DTGVSQNPRHKITKRGQNVTFRCDPISEHNRLYWYRQTLGQGPEFLTYFQNEAQLEKSRLLSDRFSAERPKGSFSTLEIQRTEQGDSAMYLCASSPGLAVYNEQFFGPGTRLTVL.

The chain joins TRBV5-4 to TRBJ1-3; D possibly corresponds to TRBD1 (6 bases). V was trimmed by 3 bases and J by 2 bases, leaving 12 bases between them. The CDR3 consists of 15 residues. In germline, CDR1 is SGHNT, CDR2 YYREEE (reference sequence). The chain's CDR3 is CASSSGQTTGNTIYF. For the CDR3, the DNA is TGTGCCAGCAGCTCCGGACAGACAACTGGAAACACCATATATTTT.

The chain joins TRBV7-2 to TRBJ2-2; D might be TRBD1 (6 bases). Germline values: CDR1 SGHTA, CDR2 FQGNSA. The CDR3 is made up of 16 amino acids. The germline V and J ends were trimmed by 5 bases and 4 bases, with 17 bases remaining between them. This chain's CDR3 is CASSPDLRRGTGELFF. CDR3 DNA: TGTGCCAGCAGCCCAGATCTTCGCAGGGGCACCGGGGAGCTGTTTTTT.

This chain uses TRBV2 with TRBJ1-1, with D perhaps matching TRBD1 (6 bases). The V end was cut by 6 bases, the J end by 5 bases, with 10 bases between. In germline, CDR1 is SNHLY, CDR2 FYNNEI. The CDR3 contains 12 residues. In nucleotides, the CDR3 is TGTGCCAGCAGCTCTGGACAGACTGAAGCTTTCTTT. As protein: CASSSGQTEAFF. The full variable domain, completed using reference TRBV2 and TRBJ1-1, is EPEVTQTPSHQVTQMGQEVILRCVPISNHLYFYWYRQILGQKVEFLVSFYNNEISEKSEIFDDQFSVERPDGSNFTLKIRSTKLEDSAMYFCASSSGQTEAFFGQGTRLTVV.

This chain uses TRBV19 with TRBJ2-3; no clear D gene. From germline, CDR1 is LNHDA and CDR2 SQIVND (reference sequence). Trimming removed 5 bases from V and 3 bases from J, with 6 bases in between. The CDR3 spans 12 residues. The CDR3 region is CASSARTDTQYF. CDR3 bases: TGTGCCAGTAGTGCCAGAACAGATACGCAGTATTTT.

The genes are TRBV19 and TRBJ2-7; TRBD2 might be the D (5 bases). CDR3 length: 13 amino acids. Deletions cut 6 bases from V and 6 bases from J, with 15 bases between. The germline gives CDR1 LNHDA, CDR2 SQIVND (reference sequence). The CDR3 sequence is CASRSGSAGEQYF. The CDR3 region has the DNA TGTGCCAGTAGAAGCGGTTCTGCGGGCGAGCAGTACTTC.

This rearrangement joins TRBV5-1 to TRBJ2-3; TRBD1 matches 7 bases. Germline lookup yields CDR1 SGHRS and CDR2 YFSETQ. V was clipped by 6 bases and J by 2 bases; unmatched bases: 3. The length of the CDR3 is 13 residues. CDR3 sequence (DNA): TGCGCCAGCACCGGGACAGACACAGATACGCAGTATTTT. Protein product: CASTGTDTDTQYF.

The chain is built from TRBV9 and TRBJ1-5; a possible D gene is TRBD1 (5 bases). Trimming pared 0 bases from V and 4 bases from J, leaving 8 bases between. CDR3 length: 14 amino acids. The germline V gene has CDR1 SGDLS and CDR2 YYNGEE. The CDR3 region is CASSVGRTNQPQHF. The DNA for the CDR3 is TGTGCCAGCAGCGTAGGACGGACAAATCAGCCCCAGCATTTT.

With regard to this clone: Other DNA sequences in this sample translate to the same CDR3. The chain employs TRBV2 and TRBJ1-1; a weak D match, TRBD1 (5 bases). V was clipped by 5 bases and J by 1 base, with 8 bases between them. CDR3 length equals 13 residues. Germline V gene sequence: CDR1 SNHLY, CDR2 FYNNEI. CDR3 protein: CASSSQGNTEAFF. Written as DNA, the CDR3 is TGTGCCAGCAGTTCCCAGGGGAACACTGAAGCTTTCTTT.

The rearrangement uses TRBV11-2 and TRBJ2-5; no definite D call. The CDR3 consists of 12 residues. Germline V gives CDR1 SGHAT, CDR2 FQNNGV. Trimming left V 5 bases short and J 5 bases short, with 9 bases between. The CDR3 sequence: CASSTLGETQYF. CDR3 sequence (DNA): TGTGCCAGCAGCACCCTGGGGGAGACCCAGTACTTC.

With regard to this clone: Other DNA sequences in this specimen translate into the identical CDR3. This sequence joins TRBV7-2 and TRBJ2-3, with D maybe TRBD1 (5 bases). Germline values: CDR1 SGHTA, CDR2 FQGNSA. With 1 base removed from V and 2 bases from J, the gap between germline ends came to 10 bases. There are 15 residues in the CDR3. DNA for the CDR3: TGTGCCAGCAGCTTAGGTCAAGGGGCCACAGATACGCAGTATTTT. Protein: CASSLGQGATDTQYF.

The chain has TRBV6-6 and TRBJ1-5, with TRBD1 as a possible D gene (5 bases). V was cut by 5 bases and J by 0 bases, with 11 bases left in between. Germline lookup yields CDR1 MNHNY and CDR2 SVGAGI (reference sequence). The CDR3 contains 15 residues. CDR3: CASSPWDVSNQPQHF. CDR3 sequence (DNA): TGTGCCAGCAGTCCCTGGGACGTTAGCAATCAGCCCCAGCATTTT.

This chain links TRBV2 with TRBJ2-2; D is perhaps TRBD2 (6 bases). Germline loops: CDR1 SNHLY, CDR2 FYNNEI. The CDR3 spans 12 residues. V shed 5 bases and J shed 7 bases, with 8 bases lying between them. The CDR3 coding sequence is TGTGCCAGCAGTCGGACTATCGGGGAGCTGTTTTTT. Translation: CASSRTIGELFF.

The J gene is TRBJ1-2, the V gene TRBV6-1; no definite D call. The CDR3 extends over 13 amino acids. V was trimmed by 5 bases and J by 5 bases, leaving 12 bases between them. Per germline, CDR1 MNHNS and CDR2 SASEGT. CDR3 DNA: TGTGCCAGCAGTTCACACGGGGAGTATGGCTACACCTTC. It is translated as CASSSHGEYGYTF.

The gene calls are TRBV4-3 and TRBJ2-3; D remains ambiguous. This CDR3 is built from 14 residues. CDR1 is LGHNA, CDR2 YSLEER, per germline. V was shortened by 0 bases and J by 2 bases, with 6 bases between the two germline ends. The CDR3: CASSQERFTDTQYF. The CDR3 nucleotides are TGCGCCAGCAGCCAAGAGCGTTTCACAGATACGCAGTATTTT.

The rearrangement joins TRBV19 to TRBJ1-5, with 7 bases lining up with TRBD1. The CDR3 contains 15 residues. CDR1 and CDR2 (germline): LNHDA, SQIVND (reference sequence). The junction had 4 bases not matched to a gene; V was cut back by 3 bases and J by 2 bases. The CDR3 reads CASSMGGGGNQPQHF. Here the CDR3 DNA reads TGTGCCAGTAGTATGGGAGGGGGCGGCAATCAGCCCCAGCATTTT.

The chain is built from TRBV5-1 and TRBJ2-2; possibly TRBD1 for D (7 bases). Per germline, CDR1 SGHRS and CDR2 YFSETQ. Trimming pared 2 bases from V and 5 bases from J, leaving 10 bases between. This CDR3 contains 14 residues. The CDR3 reads CASSFPGGTGELFF. The CDR3 nucleotides are TGCGCCAGCAGCTTCCCAGGGGGGACCGGGGAGCTGTTTTTT.

This CDR3 reads CASSPRGGTGNTIYF. DNA of the CDR3: TGTGCCAGCAGTCCCCGAGGAGGGACTGGAAACACCATATATTTT. The genes are TRBV27 and TRBJ1-3, with D unresolved. Germline CDR1 MNHEY, CDR2 SMNVEV (reference sequence). There are 15 residues in the CDR3. V was pared by 5 bases and J by 2 bases, with 13 bases between.

The chain carries TRBV19 and TRBJ1-5; tentatively, D is TRBD1 (6 bases). CDR1 LNHDA and CDR2 SQIVND come from the germline V gene (reference sequence). The CDR3 has 16 amino acids. Trimming took 5 bases from V and 6 from J, leaving 20 bases between them. The CDR3 is CASSGTGTGSSQPQHF. The CDR3 nucleotides are TGTGCCAGTAGTGGAACAGGGACGGGGTCATCTCAGCCCCAGCATTTT.

The chain couples TRBV2 to TRBJ1-2, with D maybe TRBD1 (5 bases). Germline CDR1 and CDR2: SNHLY and FYNNEI. Trimming removed 4 bases at V and 0 bases at J, with 15 bases between. The CDR3 covers 16 residues. The CDR3: CASSASAGLANYGYTF. The CDR3 DNA reads as TGTGCCAGCAGTGCCTCTGCGGGGCTAGCTAACTATGGCTACACCTTC.